One sample yielded the 4 T cell receptor beta chains listed below, sequenced in a study of identical twins. TCRdb passed the 5' RACE reads through MiXCR, listing each CDR3 protein once. The repertoire holds 520,000 or so distinct CDR3 sequences, with less than 25% as singletons. These same records also appear under a second study, on T cells expressing NK-cell markers.

The sample was CD4+ T cells sorted from blood. The receptors derive from a woman aged 18-30 years in good health.

This clonotype came up a few times. V usage is TRBV4-3 and J usage is TRBJ2-3; TRBD2 might be the D (5 bases). V lost 0 bases to trimming and J lost 6 bases, with 13 bases between them. The CDR3 has 15 amino acids. Germline lookup yields CDR1 LGHNA and CDR2 YSLEER. The CDR3 reads CASSQDSRGGDTQYF. As DNA, the CDR3 is TGCGCCAGCAGCCAAGATAGTCGGGGTGGGGATACGCAGTATTTT.

Only a few counts were recorded for this clonotype. This rearrangement joins TRBV12-3 or TRBV12-4 to TRBJ2-5; unclear D gene. Trimming stripped 1 base from V and 7 bases from J, with 13 bases between. CDR3 length: 14 residues. The CDR3 bases are TGTGCCAGCAGTTTAGGGATGTCAAAAGGGACCCAGTACTTC. This gives the protein CASSLGMSKGTQYF.

This CDR3 reads CSAREVASVYNEQFF. The CDR3 DNA reads TGCAGTGCTAGAGAAGTGGCTAGCGTCTACAATGAGCAGTTCTTC. The chain links TRBV20-1 to TRBJ2-1; a weak D match, TRBD2 (6 bases). Germline CDR1 reads DFQATT; CDR2 reads SNEGSKA (reference sequence). V lost 0 bases, J lost 3 bases, and 12 bases lay in between. This CDR3 spans 15 amino acids.

The chain has TRBV3-1 and TRBJ2-5; 10 nucleotides agree with TRBD2. Germline V lookup: CDR1 LGHDT, CDR2 YNNKEL (reference sequence). The CDR3 spans 18 residues. With 1 base clipped from V and 5 bases from J, the junction kept 13 bases outside the gene matches. CDR3 sequence reads: CASSQGKRGGVGMETQYF. CDR3 coding DNA: TGTGCCAGCAGCCAAGGGAAGCGGGGGGGCGTTGGTATGGAGACCCAGTACTTC.